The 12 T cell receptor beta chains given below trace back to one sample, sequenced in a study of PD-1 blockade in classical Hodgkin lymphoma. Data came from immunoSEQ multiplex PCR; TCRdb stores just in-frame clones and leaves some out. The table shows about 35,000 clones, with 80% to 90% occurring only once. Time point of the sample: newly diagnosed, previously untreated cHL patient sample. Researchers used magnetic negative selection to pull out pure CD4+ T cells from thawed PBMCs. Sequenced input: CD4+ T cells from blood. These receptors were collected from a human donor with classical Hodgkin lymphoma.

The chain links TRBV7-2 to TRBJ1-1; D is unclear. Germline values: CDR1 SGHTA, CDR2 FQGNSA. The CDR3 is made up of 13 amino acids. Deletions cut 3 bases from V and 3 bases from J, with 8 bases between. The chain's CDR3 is CASSLKGDTEAFF. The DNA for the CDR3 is TGTGCCAGCAGCTTGAAGGGTGACACTGAAGCTTTCTTT.

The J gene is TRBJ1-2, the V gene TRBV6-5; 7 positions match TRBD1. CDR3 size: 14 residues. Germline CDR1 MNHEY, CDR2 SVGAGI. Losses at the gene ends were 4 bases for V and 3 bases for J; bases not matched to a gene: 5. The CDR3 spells CASSSTGRHYGYTF. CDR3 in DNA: TGTGCCAGCAGTTCGACAGGGCGACACTATGGCTACACCTTC.

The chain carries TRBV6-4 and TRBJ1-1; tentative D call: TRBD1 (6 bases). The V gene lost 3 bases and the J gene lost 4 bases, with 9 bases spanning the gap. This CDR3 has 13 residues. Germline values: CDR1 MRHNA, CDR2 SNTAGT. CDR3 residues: CASSEKQGTEAFF. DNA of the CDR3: TGTGCCAGCAGTGAAAAACAGGGCACTGAAGCTTTCTTT.

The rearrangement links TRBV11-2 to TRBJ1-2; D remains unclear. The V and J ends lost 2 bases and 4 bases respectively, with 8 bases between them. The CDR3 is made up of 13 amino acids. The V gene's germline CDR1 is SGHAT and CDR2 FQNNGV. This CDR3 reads CASSLSGIYGYTF. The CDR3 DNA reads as TGTGCCAGCAGCTTATCAGGAATCTATGGCTACACCTTC.

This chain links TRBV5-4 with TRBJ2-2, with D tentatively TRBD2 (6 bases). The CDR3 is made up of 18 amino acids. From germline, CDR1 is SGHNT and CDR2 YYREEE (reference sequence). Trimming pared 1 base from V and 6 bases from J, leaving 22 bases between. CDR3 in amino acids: CASSLPIYGTQEPGELFF. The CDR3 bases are TGTGCCAGCAGCTTGCCCATATACGGGACTCAAGAACCCGGGGAGCTGTTTTTT.

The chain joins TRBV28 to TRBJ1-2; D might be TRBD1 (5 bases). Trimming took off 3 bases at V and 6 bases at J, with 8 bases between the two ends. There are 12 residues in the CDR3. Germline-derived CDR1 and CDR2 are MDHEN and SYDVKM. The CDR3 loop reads CASSFGQNGYTF. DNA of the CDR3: TGTGCCAGCAGTTTTGGACAAAATGGCTACACCTTC.

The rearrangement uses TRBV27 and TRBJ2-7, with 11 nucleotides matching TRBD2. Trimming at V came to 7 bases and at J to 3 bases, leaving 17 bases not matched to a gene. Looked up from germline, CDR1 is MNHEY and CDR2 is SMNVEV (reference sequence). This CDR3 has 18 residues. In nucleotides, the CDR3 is TGTGCCAGCACCAAAAGGGAGGGGGGACTAGCGGTTATCTACGAGCAGTACTTC. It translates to CASTKREGGLAVIYEQYF.

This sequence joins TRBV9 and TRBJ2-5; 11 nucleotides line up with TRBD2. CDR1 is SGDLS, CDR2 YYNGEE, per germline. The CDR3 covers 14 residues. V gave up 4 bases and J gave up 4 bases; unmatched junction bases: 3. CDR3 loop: CASSLGLAGETQYF. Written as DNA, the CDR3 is TGTGCCAGCAGCCTTGGACTAGCGGGAGAGACCCAGTACTTC.

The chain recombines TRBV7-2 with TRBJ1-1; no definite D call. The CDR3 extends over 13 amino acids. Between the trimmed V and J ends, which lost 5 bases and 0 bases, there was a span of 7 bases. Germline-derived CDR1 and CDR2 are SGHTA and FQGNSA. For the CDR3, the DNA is TGTGCCAGCAGCATCCCACTGAACACTGAAGCTTTCTTT. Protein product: CASSIPLNTEAFF.

In DNA, the CDR3 is TGTGCCAGCAGCTTAAAGGCAGGGCAACGTAACACTGAAGCTTTCTTT. It translates to CASSLKAGQRNTEAFF. This chain links TRBV7-3 with TRBJ1-1; D might be TRBD1 (5 bases). V lost 1 base and J 2 bases, leaving 14 bases between the germline ends. From germline, CDR1 is SGHTA and CDR2 FQGTGA. CDR3 length: 16 amino acids.

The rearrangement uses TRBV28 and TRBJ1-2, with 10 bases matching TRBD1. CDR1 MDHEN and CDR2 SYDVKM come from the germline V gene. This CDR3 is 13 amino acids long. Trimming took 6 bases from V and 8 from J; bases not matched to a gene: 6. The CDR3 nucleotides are TGTGCCAGCAGGTTGGACAGGGGGAGCGGCTACACCTTC. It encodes CASRLDRGSGYTF.

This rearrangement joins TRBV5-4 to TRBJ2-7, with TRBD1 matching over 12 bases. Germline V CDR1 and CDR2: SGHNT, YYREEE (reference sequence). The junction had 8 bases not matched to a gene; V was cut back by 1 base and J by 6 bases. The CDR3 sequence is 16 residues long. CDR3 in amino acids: CASSLYPGQGASEQYF. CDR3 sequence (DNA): TGTGCCAGCAGCTTGTACCCGGGACAGGGGGCCAGCGAGCAGTACTTC.